This is a list of T cell receptor beta chains from one sample in a study of blood T cell repertoires in COVID-19. Sequencing was performed with immunoSEQ multiplex PCR; in TCRdb, only in-frame clones are kept and a portion is missing. The repertoire has roughly 260,000 clones, about nine tenths of them found once; the top ten carry approximately 2.6%. Sequences were obtained from peripheral blood. Receptor source: a person aged 18 to 30 with COVID-19, enrolled during active disease. The CDR3 runs from the conserved cysteine through the conserved F or W. D genes are given only for firm matches. Clone size is stated in some rows and not others, as once, few, many or a class when expanded.

cdr3_aa cdr3_nt clone_size v_call d_call cdr3_length j_call
CASSARGGTYEQYF TGCGCCAGCAGCGCCAGGGGAGGGACCTACGAGCAGTACTTC . TRBV5-1 . 14 TRBJ2-7
CSAYGSPESVGNEQFF TGCAGCGCCTACGGCAGCCCGGAGAGTGTCGGGAATGAGCAGTTCTTC . TRBV29-1 . 16 TRBJ2-1
CASRMRDTQYF TGTGCCAGCAGGATGCGAGATACGCAGTATTTT once TRBV3-1/TRBV3-2 . 11 TRBJ2-3
CASSREEGVQGITF TGTGCCAGCTCACGGGAAGAGGGGGTACAGGGGATCACCTTC few TRBV18 TRBD1 14 TRBJ1-2
CASSGGGGAGQPQHF TGTGCCAGCAGCGGGGGAGGGGGAGCGGGACAGCCCCAGCATTTT . TRBV9 . 15 TRBJ1-5
CASSVPRLAGLYNEQFF TGTGCCAGTAGTGTGCCTCGACTAGCGGGACTGTACAATGAGCAGTTCTTC once TRBV19 TRBD2 17 TRBJ2-1
CASGLARWETGEAFF TGTGCTAGTGGTTTGGCACGATGGGAGACGGGTGAAGCTTTCTTT . TRBV12-5 . 15 TRBJ1-1
CATSDARVSGTDTQYF TGTGCCACCAGTGATGCTCGCGTGTCGGGCACAGATACGCAGTATTTT . TRBV24-1 . 16 TRBJ2-3
CASSEGQGPGSGNTIYF TGTGCCAGCAGCGAGGGACAGGGGCCCGGCTCTGGAAACACCATATATTTT . TRBV27 TRBD1 17 TRBJ1-3
CASSTPGSDYGYTF TGTGCCAGCAGCACCCCTGGCAGCGACTATGGCTACACCTTC . TRBV28 . 14 TRBJ1-2
CASSISGTSLSGANVLTF TGTGCCAGTAGTATTTCCGGGACTAGCCTCTCTGGGGCCAACGTCCTGACTTTC . TRBV19 TRBD2 18 TRBJ2-6
CASSLAGKETQYF TGTGCCAGCAGCTTAGCGGGCAAAGAGACCCAGTACTTC . TRBV7-2 . 13 TRBJ2-5
CASSLAGTSGYNEQFF TGCGCCAGCAGCTTGGCCGGGACTAGCGGTTACAATGAGCAGTTCTTC . TRBV5-1 TRBD2 16 TRBJ2-1
CASSFDNAGGKAFF TGTGCCAGCAGCTTTGACAACGCCGGGGGAAAAGCTTTCTTT . TRBV7-2 . 14 TRBJ1-1
CASSVGENSPLHF TGTGCCAGCAGCGTAGGGGAGAATTCACCCCTCCACTTT once TRBV9 . 13 TRBJ1-6
CASSVVAGGVNEQFF TGTGCCAGCAGCGTAGTGGCGGGAGGGGTTAATGAGCAGTTCTTC . TRBV9 TRBD2 15 TRBJ2-1
CASRGGQEVYEQYF TGTGCCAGCCGGGGAGGACAGGAGGTCTACGAGCAGTACTTC . TRBV7-9 . 14 TRBJ2-7
CASSPTGGAVGANVLTF TGCGCCAGCAGCCCCACAGGGGGCGCTGTGGGGGCCAACGTCCTGACTTTC . TRBV4-1 TRBD1 17 TRBJ2-6
CSPPGVAGGVEQFF TGCAGCCCCCCGGGGGTAGCGGGAGGAGTTGAGCAGTTCTTC . TRBV29-1 TRBD2 14 TRBJ2-1
CASSLRGRGYEQYF TGTGCCAGCAGTTTAAGGGGCAGGGGCTACGAGCAGTACTTC . TRBV28 . 14 TRBJ2-7
CPSSQLWTSSSYNEQFF TGCCCCAGCAGCCAACTCTGGACTTCCTCCTCCTACAATGAGCAGTTCTTC once TRBV4-3 . 17 TRBJ2-1
CASSSSGLYNEQFF TGTGCCAGTAGCTCTAGCGGACTATACAATGAGCAGTTCTTC . TRBV19 TRBD2 14 TRBJ2-1
CASSFWTGADTQYF TGTGCCAGCAGCTTTTGGACAGGGGCAGATACGCAGTATTTT . TRBV5-6 TRBD1 14 TRBJ2-3
CAISEVMIAEQYF TGTGCCATCAGTGAGGTGATGATCGCGGAGCAGTACTTC . TRBV10-3 . 13 TRBJ2-7
CASSYRGRINTGELFF TGTGCCAGCAGTTACCGTGGGAGAATCAACACCGGGGAGCTGTTTTTT . TRBV6-6 . 16 TRBJ2-2
CASSSGSYEQYF TGTGCCAGCAGCTCGGGTTCCTACGAGCAGTACTTC . TRBV28 . 12 TRBJ2-7
CASSYSGRRAGELFF TGTGCCAGCAGCTACTCCGGGAGAAGGGCCGGGGAGCTGTTTTTT once TRBV11-2 . 15 TRBJ2-2
CASSLGSGEKLFF TGTGCCAGCAGCTTGGGGTCGGGGGAAAAACTGTTTTTT . TRBV5-5 . 13 TRBJ1-4
CASSPTGTGELFYGYTF TGCGCCAGCAGCCCAACCGGGACGGGGGAACTTTTCTATGGCTACACCTTC . TRBV4-1 . 17 TRBJ1-2
CAITGSYNSPLHF TGTGCCATCACGGGCTCCTATAATTCACCCCTCCACTTT once TRBV10-3 . 13 TRBJ1-6
CASSEGEATNEKLFF TGTGCCAGCAGTGAAGGGGAGGCAACTAATGAAAAACTGTTTTTT . TRBV2 . 15 TRBJ1-4
CAWSVTAGTYEQYF TGTGCCTGGAGTGTAACGGCAGGGACCTACGAGCAGTACTTC . TRBV30 . 14 TRBJ2-7
CASSRGRQQFF TGTGCCAGCAGCAGGGGGAGGCAGCAGTTCTTC . TRBV6-4 . 11 TRBJ2-1
CASRRDTHEQYF TGTGCCAGCAGGAGGGATACCCACGAGCAGTACTTC . TRBV6-5 . 12 TRBJ2-7
CASSPGGYEQYF TGTGCCAGCAGTCCTGGCGGGTACGAGCAGTACTTC . TRBV27 . 12 TRBJ2-7
CASGLDPTSGSSYNEQFF TGTGCTAGTGGTTTGGACCCGACTAGCGGGAGCTCCTACAATGAGCAGTTCTTC . TRBV12-5 TRBD2 18 TRBJ2-1
CASSQWTGWNTGELFF TGTGCCAGCAGCCAATGGACAGGGTGGAACACCGGGGAGCTGTTTTTT . TRBV14 TRBD1 16 TRBJ2-2
CASSLAGDYGYTF TGCGCCAGCAGCTTGGCGGGGGACTATGGCTACACCTTC . TRBV5-1 . 13 TRBJ1-2
CASNSGTDTQYF TGCGCCAGTAACTCCGGGACAGATACGCAGTATTTT . TRBV5-1 . 12 TRBJ2-3
CASSQDYSYLYGYTF TGTGCCAGCAGCCAAGATTACAGCTACCTATATGGCTACACCTTC . TRBV4-2 . 15 TRBJ1-2
CASSQTGLEPYGYTF TGTGCCAGCAGCCAGACGGGACTGGAACCCTATGGCTACACCTTC . TRBV5-4 . 15 TRBJ1-2
CSVEDPGNEQFF TGCAGCGTTGAAGATCCAGGGAATGAGCAGTTCTTC once TRBV29-1 . 12 TRBJ2-1
CASSIAGLGNQPQHF TGTGCCAGTAGTATAGCGGGACTTGGCAATCAGCCCCAGCATTTT . TRBV19 . 15 TRBJ1-5
CASSLDLGRNTEAFF TGTGCCAGCAGCTTAGATCTGGGCAGGAACACTGAAGCTTTCTTT . TRBV11-2 . 15 TRBJ1-1
CASSLLVGVFNEQFF TGTGCCAGCAGCTTATTGGTGGGAGTCTTTAATGAGCAGTTCTTC . TRBV7-2 . 15 TRBJ2-1
CSAINYNEQFF TGCAGTGCTATTAACTACAATGAGCAGTTCTTC . TRBV20-1 . 11 TRBJ2-1
CASSKRTGGGEETQYF TGCGCCAGCAGCAAACGAACAGGGGGCGGTGAAGAGACCCAGTACTTC once TRBV5-1 TRBD1 16 TRBJ2-5
CASSSPGTGGRDTEAFF TGTGCCAGCAGCTCCCCGGGAACAGGGGGCCGGGACACTGAAGCTTTCTTT . TRBV3-1/TRBV3-2 TRBD1 17 TRBJ1-1
CASSILAADTGELFF TGTGCCAGTAGTATTCTAGCGGCCGACACCGGGGAGCTGTTTTTT . TRBV19 TRBD2 15 TRBJ2-2
CASSSWTANTGELFF TGTGCCAGCAGCTCCTGGACAGCGAACACCGGGGAGCTGTTTTTT . TRBV7-8 . 15 TRBJ2-2
CASSGGTVSYEQYF TGCGCCAGCAGCGGTGGGACAGTCTCCTACGAGCAGTACTTC . TRBV5-1 TRBD1 14 TRBJ2-7
CASSGYRGYNYGYTF TGTGCCAGCAGCGGCTACAGGGGTTATAACTATGGCTACACCTTC few TRBV9 TRBD1 15 TRBJ1-2
CASSLPGDLEKLFF TGTGCCAGCAGCTTACCCGGGGATCTCGAAAAACTGTTTTTT . TRBV11-2 . 14 TRBJ1-4
CASSYGESNQPQHF TGTGCCAGCAGTTACGGAGAGAGCAATCAGCCCCAGCATTTT . TRBV6-5 . 14 TRBJ1-5
CASSFGGLAGGPQYF TGTGCCAGCAGCTTTGGGGGACTAGCGGGAGGACCCCAGTACTTC . TRBV7-2 TRBD2 15 TRBJ2-7